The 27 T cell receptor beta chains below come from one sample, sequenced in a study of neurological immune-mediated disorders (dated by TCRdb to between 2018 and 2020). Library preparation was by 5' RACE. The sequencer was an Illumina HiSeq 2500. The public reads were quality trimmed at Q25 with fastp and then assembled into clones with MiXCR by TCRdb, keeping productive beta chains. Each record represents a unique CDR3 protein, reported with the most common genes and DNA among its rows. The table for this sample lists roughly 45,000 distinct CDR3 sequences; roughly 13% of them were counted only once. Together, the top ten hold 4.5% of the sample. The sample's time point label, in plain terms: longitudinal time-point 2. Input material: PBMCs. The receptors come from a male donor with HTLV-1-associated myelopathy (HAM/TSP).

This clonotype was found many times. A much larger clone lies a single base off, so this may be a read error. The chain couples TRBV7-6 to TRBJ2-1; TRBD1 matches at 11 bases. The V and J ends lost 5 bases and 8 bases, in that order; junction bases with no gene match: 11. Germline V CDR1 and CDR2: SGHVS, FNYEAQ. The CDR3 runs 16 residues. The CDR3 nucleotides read TGTGCCAGCAGCCAGTGGACAGGGGGCGTCGACTATGAGCAGTTCTTC. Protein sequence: CASSQWTGGVDYEQFF.

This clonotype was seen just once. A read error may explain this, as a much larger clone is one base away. The CDR3 is CASRPPGNQSQHF. CDR3 in DNA: TGTGCCAGCAGACCTCCGGGCAATCAGTCCCAGCATTTT. The chain uses TRBV28 and TRBJ1-5; D unresolved. CDR1 is MDHEN, CDR2 SYDVKM, per germline. This CDR3 has 13 residues.

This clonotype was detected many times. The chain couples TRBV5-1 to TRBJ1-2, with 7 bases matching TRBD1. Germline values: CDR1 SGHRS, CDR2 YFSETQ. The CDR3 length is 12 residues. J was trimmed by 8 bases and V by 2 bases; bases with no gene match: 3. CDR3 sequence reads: CASSFDRAGYTF. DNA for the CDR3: TGCGCCAGCAGCTTCGACAGGGCGGGCTACACCTTC.

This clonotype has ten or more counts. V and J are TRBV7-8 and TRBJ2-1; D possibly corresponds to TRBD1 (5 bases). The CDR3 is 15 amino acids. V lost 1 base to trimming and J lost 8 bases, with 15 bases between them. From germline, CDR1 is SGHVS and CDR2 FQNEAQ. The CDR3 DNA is TGTGCCAGCAGCTTAGAGGCAGGGATGATGTATGAGCAGTTCTTC. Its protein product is CASSLEAGMMYEQFF.

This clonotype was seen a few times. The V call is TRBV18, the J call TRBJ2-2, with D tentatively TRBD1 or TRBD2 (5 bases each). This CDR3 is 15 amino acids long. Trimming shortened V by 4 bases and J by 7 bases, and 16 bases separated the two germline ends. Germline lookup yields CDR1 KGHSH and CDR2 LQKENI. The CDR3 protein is CASSRTGTDYGELFF. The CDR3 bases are TGTGCCAGCTCACGAACCGGGACCGATTACGGGGAGCTGTTTTTT.

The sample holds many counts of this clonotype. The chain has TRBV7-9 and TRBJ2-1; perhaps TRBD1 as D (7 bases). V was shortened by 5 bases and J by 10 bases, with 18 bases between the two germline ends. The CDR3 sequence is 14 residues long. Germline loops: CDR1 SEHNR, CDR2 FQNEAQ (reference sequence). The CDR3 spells CASSLTGFGGEQFF. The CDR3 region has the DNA TGTGCCAGCAGCCTGACAGGGTTCGGGGGCGAGCAGTTCTTC. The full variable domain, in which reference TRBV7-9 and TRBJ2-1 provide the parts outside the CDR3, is DTGVSQNPRHKITKRGQNVTFRCDPISEHNRLYWYRQTLGQGPEFLTYFQNEAQLEKSRLLSDRFSAERPKGSFSTLEIQRTEQGDSAMYLCASSLTGFGGEQFFGPGTRLTVL.

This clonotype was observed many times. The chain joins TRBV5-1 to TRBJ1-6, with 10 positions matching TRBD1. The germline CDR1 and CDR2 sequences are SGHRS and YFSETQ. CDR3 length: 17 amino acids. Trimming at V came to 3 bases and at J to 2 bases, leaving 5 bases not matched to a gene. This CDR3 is CASSSGTGDTYNSPLHF. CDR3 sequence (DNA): TGCGCCAGCAGCTCCGGGACAGGGGACACCTATAATTCACCCCTCCACTTT.

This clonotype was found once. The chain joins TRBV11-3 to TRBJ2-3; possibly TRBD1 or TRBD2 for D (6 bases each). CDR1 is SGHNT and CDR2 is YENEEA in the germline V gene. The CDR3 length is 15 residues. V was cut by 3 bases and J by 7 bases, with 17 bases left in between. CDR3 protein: CASSFDSQGGNTQYF. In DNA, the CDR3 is TGTGCCAGCAGCTTCGACTCCCAAGGGGGGAATACGCAGTATTTT.

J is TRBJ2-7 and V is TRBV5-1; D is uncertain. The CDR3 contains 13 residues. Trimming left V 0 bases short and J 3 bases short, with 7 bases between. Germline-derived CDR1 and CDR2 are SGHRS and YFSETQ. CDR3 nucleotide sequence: TGCGCCAGCAGCTTGGAGGTGAACTACGAGCAGTACTTC. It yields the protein CASSLEVNYEQYF.

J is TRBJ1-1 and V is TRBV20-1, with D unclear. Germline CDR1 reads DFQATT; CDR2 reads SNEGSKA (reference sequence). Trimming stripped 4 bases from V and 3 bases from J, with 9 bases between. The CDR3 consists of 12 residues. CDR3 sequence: CSAIMGHTEAFF. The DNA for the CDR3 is TGCAGTGCTATAATGGGCCACACTGAAGCTTTCTTT.

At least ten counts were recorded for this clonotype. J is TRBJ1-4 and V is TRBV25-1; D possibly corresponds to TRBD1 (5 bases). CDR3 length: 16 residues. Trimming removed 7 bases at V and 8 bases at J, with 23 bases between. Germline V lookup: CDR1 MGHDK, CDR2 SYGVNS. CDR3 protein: CASNNNHGGGGEKLFF. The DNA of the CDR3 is TGTGCCAGCAATAACAATCACGGGGGAGGCGGGGAAAAACTGTTTTTT.

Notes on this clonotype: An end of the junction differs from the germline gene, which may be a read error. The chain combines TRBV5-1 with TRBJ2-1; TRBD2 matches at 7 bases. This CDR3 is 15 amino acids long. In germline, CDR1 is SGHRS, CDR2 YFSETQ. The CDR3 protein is CASGSLAAGPNEQFF. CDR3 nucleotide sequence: TGTGCCAGCGGGTCGCTAGCGGCGGGGCCGAATGAGCAGTTCTTC.

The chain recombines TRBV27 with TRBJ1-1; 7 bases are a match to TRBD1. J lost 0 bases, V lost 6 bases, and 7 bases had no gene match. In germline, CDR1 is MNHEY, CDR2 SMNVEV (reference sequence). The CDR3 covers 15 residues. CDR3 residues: CASSLAQGVNTEAFF. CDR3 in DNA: TGTGCCAGCAGCCTTGCTCAGGGGGTGAACACTGAAGCTTTCTTT.

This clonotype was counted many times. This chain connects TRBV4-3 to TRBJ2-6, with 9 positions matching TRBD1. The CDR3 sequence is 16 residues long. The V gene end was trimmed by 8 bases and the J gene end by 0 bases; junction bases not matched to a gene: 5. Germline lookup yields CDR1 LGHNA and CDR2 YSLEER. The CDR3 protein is CASGPGQGSGANVLTF. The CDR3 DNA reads TGCGCCAGCGGTCCGGGACAGGGCTCTGGGGCCAACGTCCTGACTTTC.

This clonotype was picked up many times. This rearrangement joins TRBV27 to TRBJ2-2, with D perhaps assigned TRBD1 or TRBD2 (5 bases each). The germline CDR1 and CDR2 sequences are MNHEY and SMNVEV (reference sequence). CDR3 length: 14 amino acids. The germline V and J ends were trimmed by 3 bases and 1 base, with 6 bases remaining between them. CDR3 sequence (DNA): TGTGCCAGCAGTTTGGGGGTGAACACCGGGGAGCTGTTTTTT. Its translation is CASSLGVNTGELFF.

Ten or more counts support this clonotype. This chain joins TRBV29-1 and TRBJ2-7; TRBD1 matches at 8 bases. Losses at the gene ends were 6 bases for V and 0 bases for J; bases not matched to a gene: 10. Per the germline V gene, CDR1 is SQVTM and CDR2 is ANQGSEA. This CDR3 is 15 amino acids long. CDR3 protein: CSVTYGQGASYEQYF. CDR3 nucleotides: TGCAGCGTGACCTACGGCCAGGGGGCCTCCTACGAGCAGTACTTC.

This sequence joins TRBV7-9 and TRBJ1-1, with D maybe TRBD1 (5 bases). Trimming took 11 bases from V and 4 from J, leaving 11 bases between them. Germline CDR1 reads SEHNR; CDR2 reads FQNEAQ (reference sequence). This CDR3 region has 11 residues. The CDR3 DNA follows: TGTGCCGGGGGGGGATCCACTGAAGCTTTCTTT. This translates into CAGGGSTEAFF.

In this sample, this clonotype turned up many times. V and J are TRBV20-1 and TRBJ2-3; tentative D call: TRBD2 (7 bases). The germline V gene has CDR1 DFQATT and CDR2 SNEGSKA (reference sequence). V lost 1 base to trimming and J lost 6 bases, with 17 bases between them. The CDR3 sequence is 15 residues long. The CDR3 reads CSARAPRGAGDTQYF. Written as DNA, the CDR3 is TGCAGTGCTAGAGCCCCTCGGGGGGCCGGGGATACGCAGTATTTT.

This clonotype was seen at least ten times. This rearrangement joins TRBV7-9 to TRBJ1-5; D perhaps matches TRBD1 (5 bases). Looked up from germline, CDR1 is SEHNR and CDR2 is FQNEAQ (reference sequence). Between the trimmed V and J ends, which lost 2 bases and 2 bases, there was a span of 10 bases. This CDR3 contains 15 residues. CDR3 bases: TGTGCCAGCAGCTTATCAGGGTCCGGCAATCAGCCCCAGCATTTT. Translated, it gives CASSLSGSGNQPQHF.

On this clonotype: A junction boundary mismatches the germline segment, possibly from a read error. The CDR3 DNA reads TGCGCCAGCAGCCAAGCAGGCAAAGATAATTCACCTCTCTACTTT. Protein sequence: CASSQAGKDNSPLYF. The V and J genes are TRBV4-3 and TRBJ1-6; no firm D call. CDR1 LGHNA and CDR2 YSLEER come from the germline V gene. The CDR3 spans 15 residues.

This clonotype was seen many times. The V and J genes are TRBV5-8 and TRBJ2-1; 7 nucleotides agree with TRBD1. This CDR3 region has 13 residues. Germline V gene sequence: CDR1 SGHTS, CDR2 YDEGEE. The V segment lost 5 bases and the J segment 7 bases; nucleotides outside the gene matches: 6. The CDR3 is CASRRTGSNEQFF. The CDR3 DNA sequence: TGTGCCAGCAGACGGACAGGTTCGAATGAGCAGTTCTTC.

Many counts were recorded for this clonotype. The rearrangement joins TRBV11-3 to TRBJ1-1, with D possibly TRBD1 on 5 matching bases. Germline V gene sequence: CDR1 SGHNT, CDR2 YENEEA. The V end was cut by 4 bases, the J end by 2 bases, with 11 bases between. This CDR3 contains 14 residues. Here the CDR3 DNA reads TGTGCCAGCAGCTGGCCGGGGGTAAACACTGAAGCTTTCTTT. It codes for CASSWPGVNTEAFF. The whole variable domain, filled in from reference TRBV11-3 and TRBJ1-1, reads EAGVVQSPRYKIIEKKQPVAFWCNPISGHNTLYWYLQNLGQGPELLIRYENEEAVDDSQLPKDRFSAERLKGVDSTLKIQPAELGDSAVYLCASSWPGVNTEAFFGQGTRLTVV.

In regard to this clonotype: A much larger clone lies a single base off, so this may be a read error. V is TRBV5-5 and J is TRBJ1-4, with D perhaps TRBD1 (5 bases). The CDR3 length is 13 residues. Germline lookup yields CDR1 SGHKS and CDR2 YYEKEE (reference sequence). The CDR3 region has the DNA TGTGCCAACAGCGGCGGAACAGGTTACAAACTGTTTTTT. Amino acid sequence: CANSGGTGYKLFF.

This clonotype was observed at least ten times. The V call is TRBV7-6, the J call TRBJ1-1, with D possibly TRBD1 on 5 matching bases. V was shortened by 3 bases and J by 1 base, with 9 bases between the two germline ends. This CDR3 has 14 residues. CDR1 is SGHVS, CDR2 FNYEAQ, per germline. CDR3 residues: CASSFHGQNTEAFF. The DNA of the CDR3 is TGTGCCAGCAGCTTTCACGGACAGAACACTGAAGCTTTCTTT. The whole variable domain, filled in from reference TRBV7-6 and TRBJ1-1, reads GAGVSQSPRYKVTKRGQDVALRCDPISGHVSLYWYRQALGQGPEFLTYFNYEAQQDKSGLPNDRFSAERPEGSISTLTIQRTEQRDSAMYRCASSFHGQNTEAFFGQGTRLTVV.

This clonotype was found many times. The chain's CDR3 is CASSPWDSQSVRVYF. The CDR3 region has the DNA TGTGCCAGCAGCCCGTGGGACAGTCAGAGCGTTCGGGTGTATTTT. The genes are TRBV14 and TRBJ2-3; 7 nucleotides match TRBD1. Germline V gene data show CDR1 as SGHDN and CDR2 as FVKESK. V trimming: 4 bases; J trimming: 14 bases; junction bases outside the gene matches: 18. The CDR3 is 15 amino acids.

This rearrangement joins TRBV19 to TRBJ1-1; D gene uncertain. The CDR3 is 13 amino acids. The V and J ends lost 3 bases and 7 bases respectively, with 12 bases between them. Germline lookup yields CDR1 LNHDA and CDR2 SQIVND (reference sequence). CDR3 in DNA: TGTGCCAGTAGTATTGGGCAGGATCTTGAAGCTTTCTTT. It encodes CASSIGQDLEAFF. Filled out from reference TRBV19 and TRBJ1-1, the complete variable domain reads DGGITQSPKYLFRKEGQNVTLSCEQNLNHDAMYWYRQDPGQGLRLIYYSQIVNDFQKGDIAEGYSVSREKKESFPLTVTSAQKNPTAFYLCASSIGQDLEAFFGQGTRLTVV.

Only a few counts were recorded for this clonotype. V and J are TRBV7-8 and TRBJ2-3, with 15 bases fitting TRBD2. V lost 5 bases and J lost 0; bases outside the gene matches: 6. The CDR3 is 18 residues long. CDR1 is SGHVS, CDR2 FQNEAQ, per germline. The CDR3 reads CASSPGLAGGSSTDTQYF. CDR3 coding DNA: TGTGCCAGCAGCCCGGGACTAGCGGGGGGCTCTAGCACAGATACGCAGTATTTT.